What follows are 19 T cell receptor beta chains derived from one specimen sequenced in a study of CD8 T cells in ankylosing spondylitis. TCRdb re-called the 5' RACE reads with MiXCR, one entry per CDR3 protein. The top ten clones hold roughly 45% of a sample with some 37,000 distinct CDR3 sequences, 15% to 20% of them seen once. Sequencing was performed on blood. The receptors come from a male donor with ankylosing spondylitis or in good health (not recorded which).

DNA of the CDR3: TGTGCCAGCAGCGTAGCGGATACGCAGTATTTT. It codes for CASSVADTQYF. The chain employs TRBV9 and TRBJ2-3; D is unclear. CDR1 and CDR2 from the germline V gene are SGDLS and YYNGEE. V was clipped by 0 bases and J by 6 bases, with 2 bases between them. There are 11 residues in the CDR3.

This clonotype was seen at least ten times. This chain connects TRBV5-1 to TRBJ2-3, with 8 bases that match TRBD2. This CDR3 has 14 residues. Germline trimming cut 4 bases from V and 2 bases from J; bases unmatched to any gene: 3. Germline V CDR1 and CDR2: SGHRS, YFSETQ. The CDR3 here is CASSPGLDTDTQYF. DNA for the CDR3: TGCGCCAGCAGCCCGGGACTAGACACAGATACGCAGTATTTT.

This clonotype has a count of ten or more. The chain uses TRBV28 and TRBJ2-5, with 9 bases identical to TRBD2. This CDR3 spans 16 amino acids. The germline V gene encodes CDR1 MDHEN and CDR2 SYDVKM. The V segment lost 0 bases and the J segment 2 bases; nucleotides outside the gene matches: 4. CDR3 bases: TGTGCCAGCAGTTTATGGGGACTAGCAGTACAAGAGACCCAGTACTTC. This translates into CASSLWGLAVQETQYF.

This clonotype was recorded a few times. The rearrangement joins TRBV28 to TRBJ2-7; TRBD2 aligns across 15 bases. Germline V lookup: CDR1 MDHEN, CDR2 SYDVKM. The V segment lost 7 bases and the J segment 3 bases; nucleotides outside the gene matches: 7. The CDR3 is 16 residues long. The CDR3 DNA reads as TGTGCCAGCAAGGGACTAGCGGGAGGTGGTGGCTACGAGCAGTACTTC. It is translated as CASKGLAGGGGYEQYF.

This clonotype was detected a few times. The chain employs TRBV7-2 and TRBJ2-2; 10 bases are a match to TRBD2. Germline V gene sequence: CDR1 SGHTA, CDR2 FQGNSA. The CDR3 sequence is 14 residues long. V lost 4 bases and J lost 6; bases outside the gene matches: 2. The DNA for the CDR3 is TGTGCCAGCAGCTCCGGGACTAGCGCCGGGGAGCTGTTTTTT. Translated, it gives CASSSGTSAGELFF. The variable domain in full, completed from reference TRBV7-2 and TRBJ2-2, reads GAGVSQSPSNKVTEKGKDVELRCDPISGHTALYWYRQSLGQGLEFLIYFQGNSAPDKSGLPSDRFSAERTGGSVSTLTIQRTQQEDSAVYLCASSSGTSAGELFFGEGSRLTVL.

This clonotype turned up a few times. V usage is TRBV20-1 and J usage is TRBJ2-2; D not resolved. CDR1 and CDR2 (germline): DFQATT, SNEGSKA (reference sequence). V was clipped by 3 bases and J by 6 bases, with 8 bases between them. The CDR3 extends over 12 amino acids. The CDR3 sequence: CSASVRAGELFF. CDR3 sequence (DNA): TGCAGTGCTAGTGTGCGTGCCGGGGAGCTGTTTTTT.

The J gene is TRBJ2-4, the V gene TRBV23-1, with TRBD2 as a possible D gene (5 bases). TRBV23-1 is recorded as an ORF, its role being uncertain. The V end lost 4 bases, the J end lost 4 bases, and 11 bases lay between the germline ends. The length of the CDR3 is 14 residues. CDR3 in amino acids: CASSRREYKNIQYF. Written as DNA, the CDR3 is TGCGCCAGCAGTCGAAGGGAGTATAAAAACATTCAGTACTTC.

The gene calls are TRBV5-1 and TRBJ2-5; 10 bases are shared with TRBD1. Unmatched junction bases numbered 5, after V lost 3 bases and J lost 0 bases. The CDR3 is made up of 16 amino acids. Germline lookup yields CDR1 SGHRS and CDR2 YFSETQ. The CDR3 nucleotides read TGCGCCAGCAGCTGGGGACAGGGGCCGTACCAAGAGACCCAGTACTTC. Protein sequence: CASSWGQGPYQETQYF.

Notes on this clonotype: The junction departs from the called germline gene at one end, perhaps through a read error. V usage is TRBV7-2 and J usage is TRBJ1-3; no firm D call. The CDR3 is made up of 15 amino acids. CDR1 SGHTA and CDR2 FQGNSA come from the germline V gene. The CDR3: CASSKRVSSGNPIYF. CDR3 nucleotide sequence: TGTGCCAGCAGTAAAAGAGTATCCTCTGGAAACCCCATATATTTT.

This clonotype was counted only a few times. The genes are TRBV5-1 and TRBJ2-1, with D possibly being TRBD1 (5 bases). This CDR3 is built from 14 residues. V was clipped by 0 bases and J by 10 bases, with 14 bases between them. The germline V gene has CDR1 SGHRS and CDR2 YFSETQ. The CDR3 region is CASSLEGLGREQFF. In DNA, the CDR3 is TGCGCCAGCAGCTTGGAGGGGTTAGGCAGGGAGCAGTTCTTC.

The chain combines TRBV20-1 with TRBJ2-1; tentatively, D is TRBD2 (5 bases). CDR3 size: 16 residues. Germline CDR1 DFQATT, CDR2 SNEGSKA (reference sequence). V was clipped by 3 bases and J by 0 bases, with 15 bases between them. CDR3 residues: CSASSRTSSSYNEQFF. The CDR3 nucleotides are TGCAGTGCTAGTTCCCGGACTTCTAGCTCCTACAATGAGCAGTTCTTC.

This rearrangement joins TRBV4-3 to TRBJ2-7, with a possible D match to TRBD2 (6 bases). The CDR3 length is 14 residues. The V end was cut by 4 bases, the J end by 7 bases, with 17 bases between. Germline CDR1 LGHNA, CDR2 YSLEER. CDR3 bases: TGCGCCAGCAGCCCCACGGTGGGCGGAGGGGAGCAGTACTTC. Amino acids: CASSPTVGGGEQYF.

The V gene is TRBV5-1, the J gene TRBJ2-1; 12 positions agree with TRBD2. Germline V gene lookup returns CDR1 SGHRS and CDR2 YFSETQ. J lost 5 bases, V lost 3 bases, and 9 bases had no gene match. The CDR3 runs to 17 residues. Here the CDR3 DNA reads TGCGCCAGCAGCTCGTCGCCTAGCGGGAGGGGGAACAATGAGCAGTTCTTC. This sequence encodes CASSSSPSGRGNNEQFF. Full variable domain (missing parts from reference TRBV5-1 and TRBJ2-1): KAGVTQTPRYLIKTRGQQVTLSCSPISGHRSVSWYQQTPGQGLQFLFEYFSETQRNKGNFPGRFSGRQFSNSRSEMNVSTLELGDSALYLCASSSSPSGRGNNEQFFGPGTRLTVL.

This clonotype was detected a few times. J is TRBJ2-5 and V is TRBV27; D remains ambiguous. CDR1 MNHEY and CDR2 SMNVEV come from the germline V gene (reference sequence). The CDR3 is 11 residues long. V was pared by 8 bases and J by 4 bases, with 8 bases between. The CDR3 reads CASGERETQYF. The CDR3 nucleotides are TGTGCCAGCGGAGAACGAGAGACCCAGTACTTC.

This clonotype was seen a few times. V usage is TRBV7-3 and J usage is TRBJ2-3, with TRBD1 matching 7 bases. Germline CDR1 and CDR2: SGHTA and FQGTGA. V dropped 2 bases and J dropped 4; count of bases not matched to a gene: 3. The CDR3 length is 14 residues. The CDR3: CASSLGTESDTQYF. As DNA, the CDR3 is TGTGCCAGCAGCTTAGGGACAGAGTCAGATACGCAGTATTTT.

This chain links TRBV5-1 with TRBJ1-1; D gene unclear. V lost 1 base to trimming and J lost 1 base, with 5 bases between them. Germline lookup yields CDR1 SGHRS and CDR2 YFSETQ. This CDR3 has 13 residues. The chain's CDR3 is CASSLTENTEAFF. The CDR3 DNA reads TGCGCCAGCAGCTTGACAGAGAACACTGAAGCTTTCTTT.

V and J are TRBV20-1 and TRBJ2-4, with a weak D call TRBD2 (6 bases). Trimming took 3 bases from V and 6 from J, leaving 9 bases between them. Germline V lookup: CDR1 DFQATT, CDR2 SNEGSKA (reference sequence). CDR3 length: 12 amino acids. This chain's CDR3 is CSASGGGNIQYF. The CDR3 DNA reads as TGCAGTGCTAGCGGGGGTGGAAACATTCAGTACTTC.

The rearrangement joins TRBV5-1 to TRBJ2-7, with 8 bases lining up with TRBD2. Trimming cost V 6 bases and J 0 bases; bases outside gene matches: 2. CDR1 is SGHRS and CDR2 is YFSETQ in the germline V gene. The CDR3 length is 13 residues. The CDR3 loop is CASNSGISYEQYF. In nucleotides, the CDR3 is TGCGCCAGCAATAGCGGGATCTCCTACGAGCAGTACTTC.

This clonotype was counted only a few times. V usage is TRBV7-3 and J usage is TRBJ1-6, with D possibly being TRBD1 (6 bases). CDR1 SGHTA and CDR2 FQGTGA come from the germline V gene. The CDR3 runs to 15 residues. The germline V and J ends were trimmed by 2 bases and 10 bases, with 15 bases remaining between them. This chain's CDR3 is CASSLDPGAGSPLHF. The CDR3 region has the DNA TGTGCCAGCAGCTTAGATCCGGGGGCAGGATCACCCCTCCACTTT. Complete variable domain (other parts from reference TRBV7-3 and TRBJ1-6): GAGVSQTPSNKVTEKGKYVELRCDPISGHTALYWYRQSLGQGPEFLIYFQGTGAADDSGLPNDRFFAVRPEGSVSTLKIQRTERGDSAVYLCASSLDPGAGSPLHFGNGTRLTVT.